A single sample is the source of the 20 T cell receptor beta chains below, sequenced in a study of cytomegalovirus exposure and HLA in healthy donors. PCR was performed using 60 Vbeta and 13 Jbeta primers. Repertoires were generated with immunoSEQ multiplex PCR, while TCRdb's copy carries only in-frame clones and drops some. The data hold approximately 270,000 clones, with under 90% observed a single time. The sample comprised PBMCs. Source of these receptors: a girl aged 2-10 years in good health and CMV-seronegative.

The chain employs TRBV5-1 and TRBJ2-1; D unclear. The CDR3 loop spans 14 amino acids. V lost 5 bases and J lost 7, with 16 bases in between. Germline V CDR1 and CDR2: SGHRS, YFSETQ. The CDR3 nucleotides read TGCGCCAGCAGGGCATTACCTTTTAAGAATGAGCAGTTCTTC. Amino acids: CASRALPFKNEQFF.

V is TRBV9 and J is TRBJ2-7; 9 bases match TRBD1. CDR3 length: 14 residues. Trimming took 3 bases from V and 6 from J; bases not matched to a gene: 7. Germline V gene data show CDR1 as SGDLS and CDR2 as YYNGEE. The CDR3 protein is CASSETGGLSEQYF. For the CDR3, the DNA is TGTGCCAGCAGCGAAACAGGGGGCCTCTCCGAGCAGTACTTC.

V is TRBV15 and J is TRBJ2-7, with 7 bases fitting TRBD2. This CDR3 region has 17 residues. The J segment lost 3 bases and the V segment lost 0 bases, leaving 11 bases of the junction unmatched. Germline V lookup: CDR1 LNHNV, CDR2 YYDKDF (reference sequence). The CDR3 spells CATSRDGLGGTGYEQYF. In DNA form, the CDR3 reads TGTGCCACCAGCAGAGATGGGTTGGGGGGGACTGGCTACGAGCAGTACTTC.

Details on this clone: The sample contains more than one DNA sequence encoding this CDR3. The chain couples TRBV5-6 to TRBJ1-1; D call uncertain. V lost 2 bases, J lost 4 bases, and 6 bases lay in between. Germline CDR1 and CDR2: SGHDT and YYEEEE. This CDR3 region has 12 residues. The CDR3 reads CASSFYGTEAFF. Here the CDR3 DNA reads TGTGCCAGCAGCTTCTACGGCACTGAAGCTTTCTTT.

The J gene is TRBJ2-3, the V gene TRBV7-6, with a tentative D call TRBD2 (6 bases). Germline CDR1 and CDR2: SGHVS and FNYEAQ. The CDR3 is 17 residues long. V was pared by 5 bases and J by 5 bases, with 23 bases between. The CDR3: CASSPAVGGVSIDTQYF. In DNA, the CDR3 is TGTGCCAGCAGCCCCGCGGTTGGCGGGGTGTCGATAGATACGCAGTATTTT.

The chain links TRBV27 to TRBJ1-2; D is possibly TRBD1 (5 bases). Trimming cost V 8 bases and J 5 bases, with 18 bases left between them. The CDR3 consists of 14 residues. Germline V lookup: CDR1 MNHEY, CDR2 SMNVEV (reference sequence). The CDR3 sequence: CASFGGRDTYGYTF. CDR3 nucleotide sequence: TGTGCCAGCTTCGGGGGACGCGATACTTATGGCTACACCTTC.

The rearrangement uses TRBV7-9 and TRBJ2-2; 7 bases are shared with TRBD2. V shed 7 bases and J 3 bases; nucleotides not matched to a gene: 11. Germline V gene sequence: CDR1 SEHNR, CDR2 FQNEAQ (reference sequence). CDR3 length: 16 amino acids. CDR3 loop: CASTREREAHTGELFF. The DNA for the CDR3 is TGTGCCAGCACCAGGGAACGGGAGGCCCACACCGGGGAGCTGTTTTTT.

The V and J genes are TRBV27 and TRBJ2-1; D may be TRBD2 (6 bases). Germline loops: CDR1 MNHEY, CDR2 SMNVEV (reference sequence). Deletions cut 7 bases from V and 9 bases from J, with 13 bases between. This CDR3 comprises 12 residues. CDR3: CASITSLGEQFF. The CDR3 DNA reads TGTGCCAGCATCACTAGCCTCGGTGAGCAGTTCTTC.

The rearrangement links TRBV4-1 to TRBJ2-4; 10 bases line up with TRBD2. This CDR3 is 21 amino acids long. Germline V gene lookup returns CDR1 MGHRA and CDR2 YSYEKL. V dropped 0 bases and J dropped 0; count of bases not matched to a gene: 14. The CDR3 loop reads CASSQDHEASGGILAKNIQYF. DNA of the CDR3: TGCGCCAGCAGCCAAGATCACGAGGCTAGCGGGGGTATACTAGCCAAAAACATTCAGTACTTC.

The J gene is TRBJ1-2, the V gene TRBV2; the D is unclear. Trimming removed 4 bases at V and 4 bases at J, with 10 bases between. Germline CDR1 and CDR2: SNHLY and FYNNEI. The CDR3 has 13 residues. In nucleotides, the CDR3 is TGTGCCAGCAGTGTTTGGCCCTTCTATGGCTACACCTTC. Protein sequence: CASSVWPFYGYTF.

V gene TRBV7-6 combines with J gene TRBJ1-1; 9 nucleotides agree with TRBD1. The germline V gene has CDR1 SGHVS and CDR2 FNYEAQ. The CDR3 sequence is 16 residues long. The J segment lost 3 bases and the V segment lost 5 bases, leaving 10 bases of the junction unmatched. The CDR3: CASSPSGTGYDTEAFF. In nucleotides, the CDR3 is TGTGCCAGCAGCCCTAGTGGGACAGGGTACGACACTGAAGCTTTCTTT.

This clone was seen once. The CDR3 DNA reads as TGTGCCATCCGCGGGAGGGCCTACGAGCAGTACTTC. Protein: CAIRGRAYEQYF. The chain links TRBV2 to TRBJ2-7, with 9 nucleotides matching TRBD2. The V segment lost 10 bases and the J segment 2 bases; nucleotides outside the gene matches: 3. Germline V lookup: CDR1 SNHLY, CDR2 FYNNEI. This CDR3 is 12 amino acids long.

The chain links TRBV6-1 to TRBJ1-1; 10 nucleotides align to TRBD1. Germline V gene lookup returns CDR1 MNHNS and CDR2 SASEGT. The CDR3 contains 14 residues. V trimming: 2 bases; J trimming: 11 bases; junction bases outside the gene matches: 8. The chain's CDR3 is CASSESGDRGSAFF. CDR3 nucleotides: TGTGCCAGCAGTGAAAGTGGGGACAGGGGATCCGCTTTCTTT.

The V and J genes are TRBV28 and TRBJ2-7; TRBD1 might be the D (7 bases). Germline CDR1 and CDR2: MDHEN and SYDVKM. Trimming removed 4 bases from V and 6 bases from J, with 13 bases in between. The CDR3 totals 13 residues. The CDR3 sequence is CASSSGGIGEQYF. DNA of the CDR3: TGTGCCAGCAGTTCAGGGGGGATAGGCGAGCAGTACTTC.

This clone occurred once. This chain joins TRBV27 and TRBJ2-5; perhaps TRBD2 as D (5 bases). V lost 8 bases to trimming and J lost 3 bases, with 13 bases between them. Germline V lookup: CDR1 MNHEY, CDR2 SMNVEV (reference sequence). The CDR3 contains 13 residues. The CDR3 DNA reads TGTGCCAGCGGCCCGGGATCCAAAGAGACCCAGTACTTC. Its protein is CASGPGSKETQYF.

This rearrangement joins TRBV5-1 to TRBJ2-6, with D tentatively TRBD1 (5 bases). The germline V gene has CDR1 SGHRS and CDR2 YFSETQ. The CDR3 is made up of 15 amino acids. V gave up 2 bases and J gave up 3 bases, with 9 bases separating them. CDR3 coding DNA: TGCGCCAGCAGCTTAACAGGCAGTGGGGCCAACGTCCTGACTTTC. Translated: CASSLTGSGANVLTF.

This chain connects TRBV7-9 to TRBJ2-4; D possibly corresponds to TRBD2 (6 bases). The CDR3 has 12 residues. Germline V gene lookup returns CDR1 SEHNR and CDR2 FQNEAQ (reference sequence). Trimming removed 1 base from V and 8 bases from J, with 6 bases in between. CDR3 protein: CASSLGGDIQYF. DNA of the CDR3: TGTGCCAGCAGCTTAGGGGGGGACATTCAGTACTTC.

The chain is built from TRBV5-6 and TRBJ2-1; possibly TRBD1 for D (5 bases). Germline loops: CDR1 SGHDT, CDR2 YYEEEE. The CDR3 sequence is 12 residues long. The ends were cut back, 3 bases at V and 5 bases at J, with 6 bases in the middle. The CDR3 nucleotides are TGTGCCAGCAGCTGGGGCAACAATGAGCAGTTCTTC. It codes for CASSWGNNEQFF. The entire variable domain, with the rest obtained from reference TRBV5-6 and TRBJ2-1, is as follows: DAGVTQSPTHLIKTRGQQVTLRCSPKSGHDTVSWYQQALGQGPQFIFQYYEEEERQRGNFPDRFSGHQFPNYSSELNVNALLLGDSALYLCASSWGNNEQFFGPGTRLTVL.

This chain joins TRBV18 and TRBJ1-5, with 12 bases aligning to TRBD1. V lost 6 bases and J lost 7; bases outside the gene matches: 10. Germline loops: CDR1 KGHSH, CDR2 LQKENI. This CDR3 region has 16 residues. The CDR3 nucleotides read TGTGCCAGCTCGGAAGGGACAGGGGGCACGGGACAGCCCCAGCATTTT. Amino acid sequence: CASSEGTGGTGQPQHF.

The V gene is TRBV2, the J gene TRBJ2-3; 10 nucleotides match TRBD2. The CDR3 sequence is 18 residues long. J was trimmed by 2 bases and V by 4 bases; bases with no gene match: 12. Germline CDR1 and CDR2: SNHLY and FYNNEI. CDR3 protein: CASSVLAGVPILTDTQYF. The CDR3 DNA sequence: TGTGCCAGCAGTGTCCTAGCGGGGGTCCCCATCCTCACAGATACGCAGTATTTT.